This T cell receptor (beta chain) stems from a study of shared clonotypes between healthy human individuals (dated by TCRdb to 2020 to 2021). With regard to the full study: The cohort comprised two women and three men aged 18 to 49 years. Per donor, leukapheresis produced somewhere between about 0.9 and 9.5 billion PBMCs. The study deeply sequenced blood TCR repertoires of five healthy adults to estimate repertoire size and the extent of clonotype sharing between individuals. For each donor, CD4 naive and CD4 memory were each given three plates, CD8 naive was given two plates, and CD8 memory was given one plate. Libraries were prepared and TCR repertoires were sequenced by different laboratories using diverse techniques, in order to increase sequencing depth and limit assay-specific biases. On the study overall, not on this receptor specifically: Naive subsets generally had larger estimated clonotype richness than memory subsets did. Pairwise subsampling led to the expectation that sequencing depth would affect the degree of clonotype sharing among donors. Only blood was sampled, and tissue TCR repertoires likely differ from those in blood. Incomplete sequencing was indicated by rarefaction of sorted-subset datasets, despite the large sequencing depth. Because the study included a small number of donors, the genetic and exposure-history diversity represented was limited. Across several donors, approximately 5% of naive CD4, around 3.3% of naive CD8, approximately 2.5% of memory CD4, and approximately 0.4% of memory CD8 clonotypes were shared. Higher generation probabilities were observed for clonotypes shared by all four sorted-subset donors than for non-shared clonotypes.

CDR1 and CDR2 (SGHRS, YFSETQ) derive from the germline V gene. Trimming costs V 0 bases and J 0 bases, and their ends lie 10 bases apart. Including cysteine and phenylalanine, the CDR3 has 16 amino acids. Just CDR3 DNA is preserved here, 48 bases in frame from base 1. Using the deep immunoSEQ assay, TCR CDR3 regions were amplified from genomic DNA by multiplex PCR. Genomic DNA extracted from each cell subset was distributed evenly over all wells of several immunoSEQ 96-well plates, and each plate served as one replicate. For sorted subsets, each replicate PCR was loaded with approximately 190 ng genomic DNA, equivalent to approximately 33,000 T cell genomes. Purified libraries were measured with a Qubit 3.0 fluorometer, size-checked on a Bioanalyzer 2100, and measured again with the KAPA Library Quantification kit. Each immunoSEQ 96-well plate was sequenced on its own single-read 150-cycle Illumina NextSeq 550 flow cell. Under the source paper's analysis protocol: Because only junctional sequences without quality scores were contained in the immunoSEQ output, filtering matching that applied to full-length reads could not be performed. Sequences were annotated with PyIR, a Python wrapper for IgBLAST v1.9, using IMGT germline references to assign V/J genes and CDR3. Reads were filtered out if the reads had weak V/J assignments (E-value above 1e-6), no CDR3, stop codons, out-of-frame junctions, or ambiguous translated residues. V3J clonotypes were defined as sequences sharing the same inferred V gene, J gene, and CDR3 amino acid sequence. Percentage overlap between repertoires was calculated by dividing the number of shared unique clonotypes by the size of the smaller repertoire. Richness of each repertoire was evaluated using RTK rarefaction, the Chao1 estimator, and Recon v2.1 estimates of unobserved clonotypes. Generation probabilities were computed with OLGA for all TCRbeta clonotypes obtained by the gDNA method from several donors. The source is immuneACCESS, and TCRdb retained only in-frame sequences with V and J called. Part of the clones is not carried over; for the studies checked, unresolved V genes explain less than half of this, and the remainder is unexplained. The V and J calls and the clone size are those of that table, but D and trimming were determined from the DNA. The sample table contains around 1 million clones; only one count was recorded for more than 75% of them. The ten top clones hold 1.5% of the sample.

This clone appeared once. No cognate antigen has been identified for it. The record has no base qualities; no much larger clone is one base away. Healthy HIV-negative adults with no recently reported acute infections or vaccinations were included as donors. All donors were Caucasian adults living in Nashville, Tennessee, USA. CD4+ T cells were enriched by magnetic negative selection, after which naive cells were positively selected on CD45RA and the negative fraction was taken as the memory subset. Blood was collected by leukapheresis, and PBMCs were isolated by Ficoll-Histopaque density gradient centrifugation and then cryopreserved in liquid nitrogen vapor phase. Analytical flow cytometry was used to check the purity and quantity of each magnetically sorted T cell population. From each sorted fraction, genomic DNA was isolated and quantified by UV absorbance on a Nanodrop 2000c.

The clonotype was recovered from a man aged 18 to 30 in good health. The sequence is built from TRBV5-1 and TRBJ1-3; possibly the D gene is TRBD1, per 5 matching bases. Sequenced: memory CD4+ T cells sorted from blood. Reading the label with the study, this specimen's cell subset or site is: CD45RA-negative fraction. The CDR3 protein sequence reads: CASSLGGPSSGNTIYF. The DNA sequence is given as TGCGCCAGCAGCTTGGGGGGACCCAGCTCTGGAAACACCATATATTTT. Here the CDR3 is joined to the reference TRBV5-1 and TRBJ1-3 genes, and the full variable domain is: KAGVTQTPRYLIKTRGQQVTLSCSPISGHRSVSWYQQTPGQGLQFLFEYFSETQRNKGNFPGRFSGRQFSNSRSEMNVSTLELGDSALYLCASSLGGPSSGNTIYFGEGSWLTVV.